One and the same sample provided the 30 T cell receptor beta chains below, sequenced in a study of control samples from healthy donors and cancer patients (dated by TCRdb to 2020 to 2021). The library was prepared using the immunoSEQ multiplex PCR assay. The clones in this table, taken by TCRdb from immuneACCESS, are in-frame only. Not every clone is retained; where verified, under half of the shortfall comes from an unresolved V gene, and the cause of the rest is unknown. The sample data list 90,000 or so clones, and roughly nine tenths of these were observed just once. About 15% of the sample is in the top ten clones. Material: blood. The receptors here all came from a woman between 65 and 79 years old in good health.

The rearrangement joins TRBV28 to TRBJ2-7, with D possibly being TRBD1 or TRBD2 (5 bases each). Trimming cost V 8 bases and J 2 bases, with 10 bases left between them. Germline CDR1 and CDR2: MDHEN and SYDVKM. This CDR3 has 12 amino acids. DNA for the CDR3: TGTGCCAGCCGGGACGGAACCTACGAGCAGTACTTC. It codes for CASRDGTYEQYF.

The chain links TRBV6-1 to TRBJ1-2; 7 positions match TRBD1. Germline-derived CDR1 and CDR2 are MNHNS and SASEGT. The length of the CDR3 is 14 residues. After removal of 2 bases from V and 5 bases from J, the junction contained 5 bases not matched to a gene. CDR3 residues: CASSELGQIYGYTF. CDR3 nucleotides: TGTGCCAGCAGTGAATTGGGACAGATATATGGCTACACCTTC.

The rearrangement links TRBV29-1 to TRBJ2-5, with no clear D. Germline CDR1 reads SQVTM; CDR2 reads ANQGSEA. Trimming took 5 bases from V and 5 from J, leaving 12 bases between them. The CDR3 extends over 12 amino acids. The CDR3 DNA reads TGCAGCGTTACTTTAAATGGGGAGACCCAGTACTTC. Its translation is CSVTLNGETQYF.

The chain is built from TRBV5-4 and TRBJ1-1; D is undetermined. The CDR3 covers 13 residues. V lost 6 bases and J lost 1, with 10 bases in between. The germline V gene encodes CDR1 SGHNT and CDR2 YYREEE (reference sequence). In nucleotides, the CDR3 is TGTGCCAGCAAGGCCGGCCAGAACACTGAAGCTTTCTTT. Its protein is CASKAGQNTEAFF.

J is TRBJ1-6 and V is TRBV27, with a tentative D call TRBD1 (5 bases). Germline loops: CDR1 MNHEY, CDR2 SMNVEV (reference sequence). V was pared by 3 bases and J by 8 bases, with 11 bases between. The CDR3 contains 14 residues. CDR3 DNA sequence: TGTGCCAGCAGTTTTAGACAGATCGATTCACCCCTCCACTTT. It codes for CASSFRQIDSPLHF.

The chain links TRBV18 to TRBJ1-1; no clear D gene. V was clipped by 1 base and J by 0 bases, with 12 bases between them. The CDR3 runs 16 residues. Germline V CDR1 and CDR2: KGHSH, LQKENI. CDR3 sequence: CASSPQTVEVNTEAFF. As DNA, the CDR3 is TGTGCCAGCTCACCACAGACTGTGGAGGTGAACACTGAAGCTTTCTTT.

The chain carries TRBV5-1 and TRBJ1-6; no clear D. Trimming cost V 2 bases and J 0 bases, with 21 bases left between them. The CDR3 consists of 20 residues. CDR1 and CDR2 from the germline V gene are SGHRS and YFSETQ. The CDR3 coding sequence is TGCGCCAGCAGCTTAGGCCGGGCTACCCGGCGGGGCTCCTATAATTCACCCCTCCACTTT. Its translation: CASSLGRATRRGSYNSPLHF.

This chain connects TRBV3-1 (or the pseudogene TRBV3-2) to TRBJ1-2; no clear D. V was pared by 3 bases and J by 1 base, with 15 bases between. Germline CDR1 and CDR2: LGHDT and YNNKEL (reference sequence). This CDR3 spans 16 amino acids. CDR3 loop: CASSHSRKGRNYGYTF. The CDR3 DNA is TGTGCCAGCAGCCATTCCCGTAAGGGTCGTAACTATGGCTACACCTTC.

This chain uses TRBV3-1 (or the pseudogene TRBV3-2) with TRBJ1-6; 10 bases match TRBD1. V was clipped by 4 bases and J by 7 bases; unmatched bases: 4. The V gene's germline CDR1 is LGHDT and CDR2 YNNKEL (reference sequence). The length of the CDR3 is 15 residues. The CDR3 spells CASSPRDRGNSPLHF. The CDR3 DNA is TGTGCCAGCAGCCCCCGGGACAGGGGAAATTCACCCCTCCACTTT.

This chain connects TRBV18 to TRBJ2-3; the D gene is possibly TRBD2 (6 bases). CDR3 length: 15 amino acids. Trimming pared 6 bases from V and 0 bases from J, leaving 13 bases between. Germline lookup yields CDR1 KGHSH and CDR2 LQKENI. CDR3 sequence reads: CASSLGGESTDTQYF. DNA for the CDR3: TGTGCCAGCTCCCTCGGCGGGGAGAGCACAGATACGCAGTATTTT.

J is TRBJ1-6 and V is TRBV5-1; 11 bases align to TRBD1. Per germline, CDR1 SGHRS and CDR2 YFSETQ. This CDR3 contains 15 residues. V dropped 2 bases and J dropped 9; count of bases not matched to a gene: 4. The CDR3 nucleotides are TGCGCCAGCAGCTTAACCGGGACAGGGGGTTCACCCCTCCACTTT. This sequence encodes CASSLTGTGGSPLHF.

This clone was recorded once. The chain recombines TRBV9 with TRBJ2-3; possibly TRBD1 for D (6 bases). The V end was cut by 0 bases, the J end by 1 base, with 12 bases between. The CDR3 runs 16 residues. Germline V lookup: CDR1 SGDLS, CDR2 YYNGEE. CDR3 nucleotide sequence: TGTGCCAGCAGCGTAGATAGAGGGGGACGCACAGATACGCAGTATTTT. Amino acid sequence: CASSVDRGGRTDTQYF.

The chain uses TRBV6-5 and TRBJ1-2; D is ambiguous. The CDR3 spans 15 residues. Germline V lookup: CDR1 MNHEY, CDR2 SVGAGI. V gave up 5 bases and J gave up 8 bases, with 21 bases separating them. CDR3 DNA: TGTGCCAGCAGTCCGAACCCGGAGGGAATAGAGGGCTACACCTTC. Amino acid sequence: CASSPNPEGIEGYTF.

The genes are TRBV9 and TRBJ2-7; the match to TRBD2 covers 14 bases. V shed 3 bases and J 5 bases; nucleotides not matched to a gene: 4. The CDR3 totals 15 residues. The germline gives CDR1 SGDLS, CDR2 YYNGEE. CDR3 nucleotides: TGTGCCAGCAGCGACGGACTAGCGGGAGGTAACGAGCAGTACTTC. Protein sequence: CASSDGLAGGNEQYF.

The chain employs TRBV25-1 and TRBJ1-3, with D unclear. Germline CDR1 MGHDK, CDR2 SYGVNS. The CDR3 totals 15 residues. Trimming removed 1 base at V and 2 bases at J, with 9 bases between. CDR3 sequence (DNA): TGTGCCAGCAGTGAATCCCGGGTTCCTGGAAACACCATATATTTT. Protein sequence: CASSESRVPGNTIYF.

The rearrangement joins TRBV2 to TRBJ2-5, with TRBD1 matching over 7 bases. CDR3 length: 13 amino acids. Trimming at V came to 6 bases and at J to 5 bases, leaving 6 bases not matched to a gene. Germline CDR1 SNHLY, CDR2 FYNNEI. CDR3 nucleotide sequence: TGTGCCAGCAGAGTGACAGGGTTGGAGACCCAGTACTTC. Its protein is CASRVTGLETQYF.

This chain connects TRBV3-1 (or the pseudogene TRBV3-2) to TRBJ1-2; 8 nucleotides align to TRBD1. The CDR3 is 14 residues long. Germline V gene data show CDR1 as LGHDT and CDR2 as YNNKEL (reference sequence). V lost 0 bases and J lost 6; bases outside the gene matches: 3. CDR3 loop: CASSQEVRGHGYTF. The DNA for the CDR3 is TGTGCCAGCAGCCAAGAGGTCAGGGGGCATGGCTACACCTTC.

This clone was counted a few times. The gene calls are TRBV18 and TRBJ1-4; D gene uncertain. This CDR3 has 15 residues. Trimming took off 6 bases at V and 0 bases at J, with 11 bases between the two ends. Germline CDR1 reads KGHSH; CDR2 reads LQKENI. CDR3 nucleotides: TGTGCCAGCTCCCAGGAACATGCAACTAATGAAAAACTGTTTTTT. This translates into CASSQEHATNEKLFF.

This clone was detected once. J is TRBJ1-2 and V is TRBV3-1 (or the pseudogene TRBV3-2), with 7 bases fitting TRBD1. Per germline, CDR1 LGHDT and CDR2 YNNKEL (reference sequence). The CDR3 extends over 13 amino acids. With V trimmed by 4 bases and J by 8 bases, 7 bases remained unmatched. CDR3 DNA sequence: TGTGCCAGCAGCCCCTGGCAGGGGGTAGGCTACACCTTC. Protein: CASSPWQGVGYTF.

The V gene is TRBV11-3, the J gene TRBJ2-1; tentatively, D is TRBD2 (5 bases). V was trimmed by 1 base and J by 10 bases, leaving 8 bases between them. This CDR3 contains 12 residues. CDR1 and CDR2 (germline): SGHNT, YENEEA. CDR3 region: CASSLAGWEQFF. The CDR3 bases are TGTGCCAGCAGCTTAGCGGGGTGGGAGCAGTTCTTC.

The rearrangement joins TRBV6-6 to TRBJ1-1; D gene uncertain. Germline V gene data show CDR1 as MNHNY and CDR2 as SVGAGI (reference sequence). The CDR3 has 15 residues. V was trimmed by 2 bases and J by 0 bases, leaving 10 bases between them. The CDR3 nucleotides read TGTGCCAGCAGTTACGGGGTCCCCATGAACACTGAAGCTTTCTTT. This encodes CASSYGVPMNTEAFF.

J is TRBJ1-2 and V is TRBV19, with D possibly TRBD1 on 5 matching bases. Trimming took off 4 bases at V and 2 bases at J, with 14 bases between the two ends. CDR1 and CDR2 from the germline V gene are LNHDA and SQIVND (reference sequence). This CDR3 contains 15 residues. The CDR3 loop reads CASSTEGRGNYGYTF. CDR3 DNA: TGTGCCAGTAGTACCGAGGGGCGGGGGAACTATGGCTACACCTTC.

The chain carries TRBV6-5 and TRBJ1-1, with D perhaps TRBD1 (5 bases). V lost 7 bases, J lost 3 bases, and 18 bases lay in between. This CDR3 region has 15 residues. Per germline, CDR1 MNHEY and CDR2 SVGAGI. The CDR3 nucleotides are TGTGCCAGCAACGGACGTGGGGGACTGGACACTGAAGCTTTCTTT. The encoded protein is CASNGRGGLDTEAFF.

The chain combines TRBV5-1 with TRBJ2-1; D gene ambiguous. The CDR3 extends over 14 amino acids. Germline V gives CDR1 SGHRS, CDR2 YFSETQ. Trimming shortened V by 2 bases and J by 10 bases, and 16 bases separated the two germline ends. Here the CDR3 reads CASSLDLNLGEQFF. The CDR3 DNA reads TGCGCCAGCAGCTTAGACCTTAATCTAGGAGAGCAGTTCTTC.

The gene calls are TRBV4-1 and TRBJ1-1; D is unclear. This CDR3 is 16 amino acids long. The V gene's germline CDR1 is MGHRA and CDR2 YSYEKL. V was pared by 1 base and J by 0 bases, with 12 bases between. The CDR3 DNA is TGCGCCAGCAGCCAAGGCCTAAGTGAGATGAACACTGAAGCTTTCTTT. Protein product: CASSQGLSEMNTEAFF.

The genes are TRBV9 and TRBJ1-1, with D unresolved. The CDR3 consists of 13 residues. V dropped 6 bases and J dropped 2 bases, with 11 bases sitting between them. Germline V CDR1 and CDR2: SGDLS, YYNGEE. CDR3 in DNA: TGTGCCAGCAACAAGGAGGGAAACACTGAAGCTTTCTTT. Protein product: CASNKEGNTEAFF.

This chain joins TRBV29-1 and TRBJ1-2, with D unresolved. Per the germline V gene, CDR1 is SQVTM and CDR2 is ANQGSEA. The CDR3 has 10 amino acids. V dropped 3 bases and J dropped 8 bases, with 7 bases sitting between them. The DNA of the CDR3 is TGCAGCGTTGAGGGCTTCGGCTACACCTTC. It yields the protein CSVEGFGYTF.

This sequence joins TRBV4-1 and TRBJ2-7; D may be TRBD2 (6 bases). V lost 2 bases and J 1 base, leaving 9 bases between the germline ends. Germline V gene lookup returns CDR1 MGHRA and CDR2 YSYEKL. The CDR3 spans 14 residues. The CDR3 reads CASSQPGLSYEQYF. DNA for the CDR3: TGCGCCAGCAGCCAACCGGGACTTTCCTACGAGCAGTACTTC.

DNA for the CDR3: TGTGCCAGCAGCTTAGCAGGAGGCGACAGGGGACGGCAGCCCCAGCATTTT. It codes for CASSLAGGDRGRQPQHF. The gene calls are TRBV7-9 and TRBJ1-5; 8 bases agree with TRBD1. Unmatched junction bases numbered 11, after V lost 0 bases and J lost 7 bases. This CDR3 is 17 amino acids long. Germline V gene sequence: CDR1 SEHNR, CDR2 FQNEAQ (reference sequence). The entire variable domain, with the rest obtained from reference TRBV7-9 and TRBJ1-5, is as follows: DTGVSQNPRHKITKRGQNVTFRCDPISEHNRLYWYRQTLGQGPEFLTYFQNEAQLEKSRLLSDRFSAERPKGSFSTLEIQRTEQGDSAMYLCASSLAGGDRGRQPQHFGDGTRLSIL.

The J gene is TRBJ2-1, the V gene TRBV6-5, with TRBD2 identical over 13 bases. CDR1 is MNHEY and CDR2 is SVGAGI in the germline V gene. Trimming cost V 6 bases and J 4 bases; bases outside gene matches: 3. The CDR3 contains 15 residues. The CDR3 region is CASRPLAGGYNEQFF. The CDR3 region has the DNA TGTGCCAGCAGACCACTAGCGGGGGGGTACAATGAGCAGTTCTTC.